Each of the 23 T cell receptor beta chains below was sequenced from the same sample in a study of T cells in Graves' hyperthyroidism and ophthalmopathy. Amplified TCR beta CDR3 regions derived from RNA transcripts. Primed by the HTBI set, a first-round RT-PCR was run on the TCR CDR3. TCRdb processed the multiplex PCR reads anew with MiXCR; each CDR3 protein has one entry. Among a few hundred thousand distinct CDR3 sequences listed, around 15% were seen once. Input material: blood. The receptors shown here come from a woman between 35 and 50 years old with Graves' hyperthyroidism.

There are many counts of this clonotype. This chain uses TRBV7-9 with TRBJ1-1; D remains ambiguous. The CDR3 loop spans 12 amino acids. The germline CDR1 and CDR2 sequences are SEHNR and FQNEAQ (reference sequence). V lost 5 bases and J 2 bases, leaving 6 bases between the germline ends. The CDR3 is CASSNGNTEAFF. The CDR3 DNA reads TGTGCCAGCAGCAACGGTAACACTGAAGCTTTCTTT. The complete variable domain, with remaining parts taken from reference TRBV7-9 and TRBJ1-1, reads DTGVSQNPRHKITKRGQNVTFRCDPISEHNRLYWYRQTLGQGPEFLTYFQNEAQLEKSRLLSDRFSAERPKGSFSTLEIQRTEQGDSAMYLCASSNGNTEAFFGQGTRLTVV.

This clonotype was seen repeatedly, ten times or more. The genes are TRBV27 and TRBJ2-7; D is possibly TRBD1 or TRBD2 (6 bases each). V shed 5 bases and J shed 4 bases, with 15 bases lying between them. The CDR3 runs 14 residues. Germline loops: CDR1 MNHEY, CDR2 SMNVEV (reference sequence). CDR3 DNA: TGTGCCAGCAGTCCCCGGGGGCGGGGATACGAGCAGTACTTC. Translating it yields CASSPRGRGYEQYF.

This clonotype was observed at least ten times. This chain joins TRBV9 and TRBJ1-2; weak D call: TRBD1 (5 bases). V shed 6 bases and J shed 6 bases, with 12 bases lying between them. CDR3 length: 12 amino acids. Germline values: CDR1 SGDLS, CDR2 YYNGEE. CDR3 region: CASTRGADGYTF. The CDR3 DNA sequence: TGTGCCAGCACGAGAGGGGCCGATGGCTACACCTTC. Looking up the rest from reference TRBV9 and TRBJ1-2 gives the full variable domain: DSGVTQTPKHLITATGQRVTLRCSPRSGDLSVYWYQQSLDQGLQFLIQYYNGEERAKGNILERFSAQQFPDLHSELNLSSLELGDSALYFCASTRGADGYTFGSGTRLTVV.

The J gene is TRBJ2-7, the V gene TRBV28; 12 bases agree with TRBD1. The germline V gene has CDR1 MDHEN and CDR2 SYDVKM. The V segment lost 6 bases and the J segment 4 bases; nucleotides outside the gene matches: 10. This CDR3 contains 16 residues. CDR3 in amino acids: CASSRGGDRGRYEQYF. CDR3 coding DNA: TGTGCCAGCAGCAGAGGGGGGGACAGGGGGCGATACGAGCAGTACTTC.

This clonotype was detected ten times or more. V usage is TRBV6-2 or TRBV6-3 and J usage is TRBJ2-5; 10 nucleotides agree with TRBD1. Germline assignment: CDR1 MNHEY and CDR2 SVGEGT. The V gene end was trimmed by 2 bases and the J gene end by 5 bases; junction bases not matched to a gene: 11. The CDR3 covers 17 residues. The CDR3 loop reads CASSYRRTGGSRETQYF. The CDR3 bases are TGTGCCAGCAGTTACCGCCGGACAGGGGGGAGTCGGGAGACCCAGTACTTC.

This clonotype came up many times. The chain combines TRBV28 with TRBJ1-4; D is undetermined. Trimming cost V 2 bases and J 7 bases, with 8 bases left between them. The length of the CDR3 is 13 residues. Germline V gene lookup returns CDR1 MDHEN and CDR2 SYDVKM. CDR3 sequence: CASSLILGEKLFF. The CDR3, as DNA: TGTGCCAGCAGTTTAATCTTGGGTGAAAAACTGTTTTTT.

The table lists this clonotype with a few counts. J is TRBJ1-6 and V is TRBV5-1, with D tentatively TRBD1 (5 bases). The germline CDR1 and CDR2 sequences are SGHRS and YFSETQ. V was pared by 4 bases and J by 10 bases, with 18 bases between. CDR3 length: 15 amino acids. The CDR3 DNA reads as TGCGCCAGCAGCCCCACGGGCAGGGAGGAATCACCCCTCCACTTT. Translation gives CASSPTGREESPLHF.

This clonotype has a handful of counts. The gene calls are TRBV18 and TRBJ2-3; 14 bases agree with TRBD2. The ends lost 5 bases at V and 4 bases at J; junction bases unmatched: 8. The CDR3 covers 17 residues. The germline V gene encodes CDR1 KGHSH and CDR2 LQKENI. CDR3: CASSSGTSGRIADTQYF. CDR3 DNA: TGTGCCAGCTCATCCGGGACTAGCGGGAGAATAGCAGATACGCAGTATTTT.

This clonotype was seen a handful of times. The chain couples TRBV10-2 to TRBJ2-5; a possible D gene is TRBD2 (5 bases). This CDR3 contains 14 residues. Per germline, CDR1 WSHSY and CDR2 SAAADI. V lost 7 bases, J lost 3 bases, and 15 bases lay in between. In DNA form, the CDR3 reads TGCGCCAGCAATTCGATCCTGCGGGAAGAGACCCAGTACTTC. This translates into CASNSILREETQYF.

In this sample, this clonotype turned up many times. The CDR3 bases are TGTGCCAGCAGTTTGAAGTCGGCCCAGACCCAGTACTTC. This translates into CASSLKSAQTQYF. J is TRBJ2-5 and V is TRBV12-3 or TRBV12-4; no clear D gene. This CDR3 spans 13 amino acids. The V end lost 3 bases, the J end lost 6 bases, and 11 bases lay between the germline ends.

This clonotype has just a few counts. V and J are TRBV28 and TRBJ2-3, with a weak D call TRBD2 (5 bases). Trimming pared 7 bases from V and 4 bases from J, leaving 9 bases between. CDR3 size: 12 residues. Germline CDR1 and CDR2: MDHEN and SYDVKM. In DNA, the CDR3 is TGTGCCAGCACCCGGGATGCAGATACGCAGTATTTT. Translation: CASTRDADTQYF. Variable domain in full (rest from reference TRBV28 and TRBJ2-3): DVKVTQSSRYLVKRTGEKVFLECVQDMDHENMFWYRQDPGLGLRLIYFSYDVKMKEKGDIPEGYSVSREKKERFSLILESASTNQTSMYLCASTRDADTQYFGPGTRLTVL.

This rearrangement joins TRBV12-3 or TRBV12-4 to TRBJ1-4, with 7 bases matching TRBD1. This CDR3 is 14 amino acids long. The junction had 7 bases not matched to a gene; V was cut back by 4 bases and J by 8 bases. This CDR3 is CASSSTGAREKLFF. The DNA of the CDR3 is TGTGCCAGCAGTTCCACAGGGGCCCGGGAAAAACTGTTTTTT.

This clonotype was counted ten times or more. This chain links TRBV7-8 with TRBJ2-1, with 7 positions matching TRBD1. V was clipped by 4 bases and J by 0 bases; unmatched bases: 9. Germline lookup yields CDR1 SGHVS and CDR2 FQNEAQ. The CDR3 is 17 amino acids. The CDR3 region has the DNA TGTGCCAGCAGCTCGGGACAGCTAATAAGCTCCTACAATGAGCAGTTCTTC. This translates into CASSSGQLISSYNEQFF.

On this clonotype itself: This may arise from a read error, as a much more abundant clone is one base away. The chain combines TRBV3-1 with TRBJ1-1; D gene ambiguous. CDR3 length: 15 amino acids. Trimming pared 4 bases from V and 7 bases from J, leaving 19 bases between. The germline V gene encodes CDR1 LGHDT and CDR2 YNNKEL (reference sequence). The CDR3 coding sequence is TGTGCCAGCAGCCTAGTTGGGGTAATGCGGATTGAAGCTTTCTTT. Translated, it gives CASSLVGVMRIEAFF.

This clonotype was seen repeatedly, ten times or more. The V call is TRBV4-1, the J call TRBJ1-4; unclear D gene. Germline CDR1 MGHRA, CDR2 YSYEKL. Deletions cut 1 base from V and 0 bases from J, with 6 bases between. This CDR3 region has 15 residues. The CDR3 DNA follows: TGCGCCAGCAGCCAAGGCCGGTCAACTAATGAAAAACTGTTTTTT. It encodes CASSQGRSTNEKLFF.

This clonotype appeared a few times. The chain couples TRBV6-1 to TRBJ1-3, with D perhaps matching TRBD1 (6 bases). The CDR3 sequence is 17 residues long. Germline CDR1 MNHNS, CDR2 SASEGT. Trimming removed 6 bases at V and 2 bases at J, with 20 bases between. This chain's CDR3 is CASSPIAQGRTGNTIYF. Written as DNA, the CDR3 is TGTGCCAGCAGCCCTATTGCCCAGGGGAGAACTGGAAACACCATATATTTT.

This clonotype was recorded many times. The V gene is TRBV3-1, the J gene TRBJ1-6; D not certain. The V gene lost 0 bases and the J gene lost 7 bases, with 4 bases spanning the gap. The germline CDR1 and CDR2 sequences are LGHDT and YNNKEL (reference sequence). The CDR3 has 13 residues. CDR3 nucleotide sequence: TGTGCCAGCAGCCAAGATTGGAATTCACCCCTCCACTTT. Translated: CASSQDWNSPLHF.

The chain has TRBV29-1 and TRBJ2-3; the D gene is possibly TRBD1 (5 bases). Germline-derived CDR1 and CDR2 are SQVTM and ANQGSEA. The CDR3 totals 13 residues. V dropped 2 bases and J dropped 2 bases, with 8 bases sitting between them. CDR3 nucleotides: TGCAGCGTTGAAAAAGGGGCCACAGATACGCAGTATTTT. This gives the protein CSVEKGATDTQYF.

The chain links TRBV25-1 to TRBJ2-6; D is ambiguous. The CDR3 runs 16 residues. V gave up 1 base and J gave up 2 bases, with 9 bases separating them. Per germline, CDR1 MGHDK and CDR2 SYGVNS. CDR3 nucleotide sequence: TGTGCCAGCAGTGAATTAGGGCTCACTGGGGCCAACGTCCTGACTTTC. Encoded protein: CASSELGLTGANVLTF.

This clonotype was counted between two and nine times. The chain carries TRBV4-1 and TRBJ2-2; D is unclear. Trimming removed 4 bases from V and 2 bases from J, with 8 bases in between. Germline V gives CDR1 MGHRA, CDR2 YSYEKL. This CDR3 is built from 14 residues. CDR3 nucleotides: TGCGCCAGCAGCCGAGTTAGCAACACCGGGGAGCTGTTTTTT. Its protein product is CASSRVSNTGELFF.

This clonotype was picked up many times. The chain uses TRBV19 and TRBJ2-1, with 10 bases matching TRBD2. In germline, CDR1 is LNHDA, CDR2 SQIVND (reference sequence). CDR3 length: 15 residues. J was trimmed by 6 bases and V by 3 bases; bases with no gene match: 5. The CDR3 DNA sequence: TGTGCCAGTAGTATTAGACTAGCGGGCTTCAATGAGCAGTTCTTC. Translating it yields CASSIRLAGFNEQFF.

The sample holds a few counts of this clonotype. This may stem from a read error, because a much larger clone lies one nucleotide away. CDR3 bases: TGTGCCAGCAGTCCCCGGAATATCCGCACTGAAGCTTTCTTT. Its protein is CASSPRNIRTEAFF. V is TRBV6-1 and J is TRBJ1-1, with D hard to call. Germline V gene lookup returns CDR1 MNHNS and CDR2 SASEGT. The CDR3 loop spans 14 amino acids. V lost 5 bases and J lost 4, with 14 bases in between.

Ten or more counts support this clonotype. V usage is TRBV20-1 and J usage is TRBJ1-2; the match to TRBD1 covers 9 bases. Trimming took 6 bases from V and 4 from J; bases not matched to a gene: 12. Germline loops: CDR1 DFQATT, CDR2 SNEGSKA (reference sequence). The CDR3 totals 15 residues. The CDR3 spells CSAPTGGDPGYGYTF. In DNA form, the CDR3 reads TGCAGTGCGCCGACAGGGGGGGACCCAGGCTATGGCTACACCTTC.